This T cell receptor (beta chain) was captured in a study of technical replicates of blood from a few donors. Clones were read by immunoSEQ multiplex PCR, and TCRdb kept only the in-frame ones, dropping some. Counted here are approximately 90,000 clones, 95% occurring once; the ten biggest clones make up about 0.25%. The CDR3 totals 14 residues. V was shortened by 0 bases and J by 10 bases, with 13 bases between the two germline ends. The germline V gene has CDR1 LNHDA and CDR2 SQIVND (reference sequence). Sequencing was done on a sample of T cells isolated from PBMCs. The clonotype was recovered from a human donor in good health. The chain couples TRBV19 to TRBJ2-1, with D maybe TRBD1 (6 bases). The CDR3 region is CASSIDHRVGEQFF. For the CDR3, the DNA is TGTGCCAGTAGTATAGATCACAGGGTTGGGGAGCAGTTCTTC.